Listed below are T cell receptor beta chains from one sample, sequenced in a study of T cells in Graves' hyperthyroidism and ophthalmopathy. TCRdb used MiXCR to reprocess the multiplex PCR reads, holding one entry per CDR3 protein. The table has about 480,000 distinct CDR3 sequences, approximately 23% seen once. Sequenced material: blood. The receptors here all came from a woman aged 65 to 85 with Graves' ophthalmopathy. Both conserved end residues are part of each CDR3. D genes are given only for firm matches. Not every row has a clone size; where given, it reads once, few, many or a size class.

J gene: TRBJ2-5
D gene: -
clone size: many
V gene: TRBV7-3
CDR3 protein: CASSLMPSETQYF
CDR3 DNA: TGTGCCAGCAGCTTAATGCCGTCGGAGACCCAGTACTTC

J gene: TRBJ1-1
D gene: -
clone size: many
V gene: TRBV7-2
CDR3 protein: CASSSYIAAEAFF
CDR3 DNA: TGTGCCAGCAGCTCGTACATAGCTGCTGAAGCTTTCTTT

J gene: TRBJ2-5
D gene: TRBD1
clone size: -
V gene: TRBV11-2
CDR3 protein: CASSWTTGGGETQYF
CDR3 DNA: TGTGCCAGCAGCTGGACGACAGGGGGCGGAGAGACCCAGTACTTC

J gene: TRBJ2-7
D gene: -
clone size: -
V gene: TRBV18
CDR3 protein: CASSISGGREQYF
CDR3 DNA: TGTGCCAGCTCAATATCAGGCGGTCGCGAGCAGTACTTC

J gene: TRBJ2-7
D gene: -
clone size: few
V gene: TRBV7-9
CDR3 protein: CASSGRNPYEQYF
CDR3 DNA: TGTGCCAGCAGCGGGAGGAACCCCTACGAGCAGTACTTC

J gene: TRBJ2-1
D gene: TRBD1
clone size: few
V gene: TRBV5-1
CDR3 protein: CASSLGGTADNEQFF
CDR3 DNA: TGCGCCAGCAGCTTGGGAGGGACAGCCGACAATGAGCAGTTCTTC

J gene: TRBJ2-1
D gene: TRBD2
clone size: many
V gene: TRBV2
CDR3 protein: CASSSRLAVYEQFF
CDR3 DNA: TGTGCCAGCAGCTCAAGACTAGCCGTCTATGAGCAGTTCTTC

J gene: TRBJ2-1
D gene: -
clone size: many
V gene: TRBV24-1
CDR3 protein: CATSDQTAHEQFF
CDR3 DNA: TGTGCCACCAGTGACCAGACAGCCCATGAGCAGTTCTTC

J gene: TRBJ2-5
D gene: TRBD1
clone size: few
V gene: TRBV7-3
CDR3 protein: CASSLGTGYLETQYF
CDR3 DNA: TGTGCCAGCAGCTTAGGGACAGGGTATCTGGAGACCCAGTACTTC

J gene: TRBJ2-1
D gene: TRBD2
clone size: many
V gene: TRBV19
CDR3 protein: CASSLVRAGGNEQFF
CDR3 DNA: TGTGCCAGTAGTCTAGTTCGGGCGGGAGGGAATGAGCAGTTCTTC

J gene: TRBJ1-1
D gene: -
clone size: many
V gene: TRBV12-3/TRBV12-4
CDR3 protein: CASSWKGNTEAFF
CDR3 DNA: TGTGCCAGCAGTTGGAAGGGGAACACTGAAGCTTTCTTT

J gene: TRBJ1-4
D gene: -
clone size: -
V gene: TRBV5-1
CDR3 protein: CASSQWDGKKEKLFF
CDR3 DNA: TGCGCCAGCAGCCAATGGGACGGTAAAAAGGAAAAACTGTTTTTT

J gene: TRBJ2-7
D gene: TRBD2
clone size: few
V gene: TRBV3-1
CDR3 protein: CASSHGGGPYEQYF
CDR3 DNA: TGTGCCAGCAGCCACGGGGGGGGACCCTACGAGCAGTACTTC

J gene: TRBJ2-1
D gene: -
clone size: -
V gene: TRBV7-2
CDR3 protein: CASSFRRGVQFF
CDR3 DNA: TGTGCCAGCAGCTTCCGGAGGGGGGTGCAGTTCTTC

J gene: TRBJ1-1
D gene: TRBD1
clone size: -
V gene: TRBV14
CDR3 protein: CASSVWTGPMNTEAFF
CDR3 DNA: TGTGCCAGCAGCGTTTGGACAGGGCCCATGAACACTGAAGCTTTCTTT

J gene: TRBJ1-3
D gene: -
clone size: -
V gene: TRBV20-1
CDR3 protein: CSAGPPGGNTIYF
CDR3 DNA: TGCAGTGCTGGGCCCCCGGGGGGAAACACCATATATTTT

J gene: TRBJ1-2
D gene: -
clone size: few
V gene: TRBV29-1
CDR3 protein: CSVDRYGYTF
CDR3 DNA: TGCAGCGTCGACCGCTATGGCTACACCTTC

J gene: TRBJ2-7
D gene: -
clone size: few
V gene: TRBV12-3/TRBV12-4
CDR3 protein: CASRLGPSYEQYF
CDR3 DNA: TGTGCCAGCAGACTAGGACCGTCCTACGAGCAGTACTTC

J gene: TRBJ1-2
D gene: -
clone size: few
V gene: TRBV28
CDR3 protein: CASSLSGFYGYTF
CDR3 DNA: TGTGCCAGCAGTTTATCGGGGTTCTATGGCTACACCTTC

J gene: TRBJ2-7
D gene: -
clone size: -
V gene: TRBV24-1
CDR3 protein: CATSALGYEQYF
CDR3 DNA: TGTGCCACCAGTGCTTTGGGCTACGAGCAGTACTTC

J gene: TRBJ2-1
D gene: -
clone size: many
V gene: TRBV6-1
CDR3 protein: CASSEATGASSYNEQFF
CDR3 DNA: TGTGCCAGCAGTGAAGCGACCGGGGCGAGCTCCTACAATGAGCAGTTCTTC

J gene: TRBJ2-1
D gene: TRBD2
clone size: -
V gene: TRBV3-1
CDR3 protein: CASSQVFTSGGNEQFF
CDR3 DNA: TGTGCCAGCAGCCAAGTTTTCACTAGCGGGGGCAATGAGCAGTTCTTC

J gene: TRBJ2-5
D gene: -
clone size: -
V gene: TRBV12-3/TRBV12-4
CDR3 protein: CASSRGTAPETQYF
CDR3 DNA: TGTGCCAGCAGTCGCGGGACTGCCCCGGAGACCCAGTACTTC

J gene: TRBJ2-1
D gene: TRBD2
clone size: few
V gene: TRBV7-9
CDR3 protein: CASSSPTSVYNEQFF
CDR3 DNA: TGTGCCAGCAGCTCTCCGACTAGCGTCTACAATGAGCAGTTCTTC

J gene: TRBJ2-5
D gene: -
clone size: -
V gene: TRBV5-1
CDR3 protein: CASSESQETQYF
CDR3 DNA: TGCGCCAGCAGCGAGAGCCAGGAGACCCAGTACTTC

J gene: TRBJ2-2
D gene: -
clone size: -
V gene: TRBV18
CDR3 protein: CASSPARNTGELFF
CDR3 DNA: TGTGCCAGCTCACCAGCTAGGAACACCGGGGAGCTGTTTTTT

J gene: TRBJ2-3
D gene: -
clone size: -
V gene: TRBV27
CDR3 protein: CASSSGTFLVQYF
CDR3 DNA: TGTGCCAGCAGTTCCGGGACTTTCTTGGTACAGTATTTT

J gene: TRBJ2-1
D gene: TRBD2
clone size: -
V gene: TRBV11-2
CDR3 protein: CASSLRLRELDEQFF
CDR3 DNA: TGTGCCAGCAGCTTAAGGTTGCGGGAGCTTGATGAGCAGTTCTTC

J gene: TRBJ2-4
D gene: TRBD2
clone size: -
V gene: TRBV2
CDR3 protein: CASSERSSGRGGNIQYF
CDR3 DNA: TGTGCCAGCAGTGAACGGTCTAGCGGGAGGGGGGGAAACATTCAGTACTTC

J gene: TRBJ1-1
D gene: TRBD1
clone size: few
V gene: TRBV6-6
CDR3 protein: CASSYSPGGGDTEAFF
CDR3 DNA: TGTGCCAGCAGTTACTCGCCAGGGGGGGGGGACACTGAAGCTTTCTTT

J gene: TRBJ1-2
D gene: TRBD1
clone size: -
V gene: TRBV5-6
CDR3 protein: CASRRTGTYGYTF
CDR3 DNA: TGTGCCAGCCGAAGGACAGGGACCTATGGCTACACCTTC

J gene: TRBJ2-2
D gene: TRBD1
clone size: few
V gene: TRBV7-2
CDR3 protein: CASRSPGQGNTGELFF
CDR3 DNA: TGTGCCAGCAGATCACCGGGACAGGGGAACACCGGGGAGCTGTTTTTT

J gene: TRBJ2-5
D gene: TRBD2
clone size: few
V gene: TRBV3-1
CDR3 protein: CASSLLATETQYF
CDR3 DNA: TGTGCCAGCAGCCTACTAGCGACAGAGACCCAGTACTTC

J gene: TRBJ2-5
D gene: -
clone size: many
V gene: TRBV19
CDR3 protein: CASCGGVQETQYF
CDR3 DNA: TGTGCCAGTTGTGGTGGGGTTCAAGAGACCCAGTACTTC

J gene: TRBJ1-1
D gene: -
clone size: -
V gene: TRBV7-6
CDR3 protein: CASSLATGPMNTEAFF
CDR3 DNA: TGTGCCAGCAGCTTAGCGACGGGCCCAATGAACACTGAAGCTTTCTTT

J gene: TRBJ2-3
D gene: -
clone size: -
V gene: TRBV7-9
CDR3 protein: CASSNRDLTWGTQYF
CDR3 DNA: TGTGCCAGCAGCAACCGGGACCTAACGTGGGGTACGCAGTATTTT

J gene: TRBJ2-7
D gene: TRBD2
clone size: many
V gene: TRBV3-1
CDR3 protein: CASSQVRTSGSHEQYF
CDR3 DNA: TGTGCCAGCAGCCAAGTTAGGACTAGCGGGAGTCACGAGCAGTACTTC

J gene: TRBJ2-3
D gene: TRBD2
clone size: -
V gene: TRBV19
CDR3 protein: CASRPSGLAGEDTQYF
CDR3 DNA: TGTGCCAGTAGACCCTCAGGACTAGCGGGAGAAGATACGCAGTATTTT

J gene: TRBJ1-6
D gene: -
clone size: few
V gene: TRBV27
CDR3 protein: CASRGGGGSHNSPLHF
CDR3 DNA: TGTGCCAGCAGGGGGGGAGGAGGCTCCCATAATTCACCCCTCCACTTT

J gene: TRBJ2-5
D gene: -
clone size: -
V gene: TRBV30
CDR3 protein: CAWTMGQETQYF
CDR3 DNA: TGTGCCTGGACCATGGGACAAGAGACCCAGTACTTC

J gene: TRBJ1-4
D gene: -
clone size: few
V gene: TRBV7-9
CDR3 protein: CASSLGRESTNEKLFF
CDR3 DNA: TGTGCCAGCAGCTTGGGCAGGGAGTCAACTAATGAAAAACTGTTTTTT

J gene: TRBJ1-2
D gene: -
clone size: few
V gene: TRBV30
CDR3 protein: CAWSVRGGYTF
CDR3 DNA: TGTGCCTGGAGTGTACGGGGGGGCTACACCTTC

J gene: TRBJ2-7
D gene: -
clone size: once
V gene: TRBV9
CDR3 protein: CASSVGSATYEQYF
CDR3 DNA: TGTGCCAGCAGCGTAGGGTCAGCAACCTACGAGCAGTACTTC

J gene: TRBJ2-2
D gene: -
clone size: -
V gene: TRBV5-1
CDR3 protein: CASSLDRGGPRELFF
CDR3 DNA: TGCGCCAGCAGCTTGGATAGGGGGGGCCCGAGGGAGCTGTTTTTT

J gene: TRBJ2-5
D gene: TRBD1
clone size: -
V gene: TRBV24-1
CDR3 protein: CATSEPGTGVETQYF
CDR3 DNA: TGTGCCACCAGTGAACCCGGGACAGGGGTAGAGACCCAGTACTTC